This T cell receptor beta chain was captured in a study of blood T cell repertoires in COVID-19. Points on this clone: The same CDR3 can be traced to other DNA sequences in this sample.

Produced via immunoSEQ multiplex PCR; TCRdb's table is partial and in-frame only. The sample includes 200,000 to 250,000 clones, roughly four fifths of them seen just once. This clonotype was obtained from a woman aged 18-30 years with acute or convalescent COVID-19. Sequencing was done on a sample of peripheral blood.

The CDR3 sequence is CASSQDRGQPQHF. The CDR3 region has the DNA TGCGCCAGCAGCCAAGATCGGGGTCAGCCCCAGCATTTT. The rearrangement uses TRBV4-3 and TRBJ1-5; D not resolved. The germline V and J ends were trimmed by 0 bases and 6 bases, with 6 bases remaining between them. The V gene's germline CDR1 is LGHNA and CDR2 YSLEER. CDR3 size: 13 residues.